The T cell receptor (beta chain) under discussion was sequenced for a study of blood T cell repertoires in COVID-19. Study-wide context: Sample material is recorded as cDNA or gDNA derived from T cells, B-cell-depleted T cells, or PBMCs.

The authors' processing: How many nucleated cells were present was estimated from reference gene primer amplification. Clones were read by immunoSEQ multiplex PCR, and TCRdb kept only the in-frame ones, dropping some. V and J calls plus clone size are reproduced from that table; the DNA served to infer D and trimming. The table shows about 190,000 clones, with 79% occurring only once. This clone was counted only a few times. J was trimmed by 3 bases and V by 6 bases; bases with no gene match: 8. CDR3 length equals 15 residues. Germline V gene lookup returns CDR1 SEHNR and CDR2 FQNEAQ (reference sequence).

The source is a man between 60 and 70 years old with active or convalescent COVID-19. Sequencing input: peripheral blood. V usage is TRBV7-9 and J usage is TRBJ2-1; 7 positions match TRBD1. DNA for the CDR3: TGTGCCAGCAGAGCTGACAGGGCAAACTACAATGAGCAGTTCTTC. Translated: CASRADRANYNEQFF. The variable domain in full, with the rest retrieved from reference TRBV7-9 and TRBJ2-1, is DTGVSQNPRHKITKRGQNVTFRCDPISEHNRLYWYRQTLGQGPEFLTYFQNEAQLEKSRLLSDRFSAERPKGSFSTLEIQRTEQGDSAMYLCASRADRANYNEQFFGPGTRLTVL.